What follows describes a single T cell receptor beta chain. The data were taken from a study of blood T cell repertoires in COVID-19. Looking at the study overall: Donors in the United States, Italy and Spain gave samples during acute or convalescent COVID-19. T cells, B-cell-depleted T cells, or PBMCs supplied cDNA or gDNA.

CDR1 is LGHNT and CDR2 is FRNRAP in the germline V gene. This CDR3 spans 15 amino acids. V was trimmed by 6 bases and J by 4 bases, leaving 16 bases between them. Original analysis: Amplification of reference gene primers provided the estimated nucleated cell counts. Clones were read by immunoSEQ multiplex PCR, and TCRdb kept only the in-frame ones, dropping some. The DNA was the basis for D and trimming; V, J and clone size are from that table. This repertoire shows roughly 100,000 clones, roughly 89% found once; its top ten account for more than 1.5%. The chain joins TRBV12-5 to TRBJ1-3; TRBD1 might be the D (5 bases). The sequencing input was peripheral blood. This sequence was found in a woman aged 45 to 65 with COVID-19, enrolled during active disease. The CDR3 is CASGREGLVGNTIYF. The CDR3 bases are TGTGCTAGTGGCAGGGAAGGATTGGTGGGAAACACCATATATTTT.